The 28 T cell receptor beta chains in this list originate from one sample, sequenced in a study of vaccination effects on CD4 cells after COVID-19. Sequencing used immunoSEQ multiplex PCR; TCRdb keeps in-frame clones, though not all of them. Found here are about 74,000 clones, around 77% of them singletons; the top ten hold about 2%. Cells that had been cultured for 10 days were the source of isolated CD4+ T cells. The antigens these receptors bind are not known. This specimen consisted of CD4+ T cells from PBMCs cultured without peptide, obtained before COVID-19 vaccination. The source is a human donor who received a COVID-19 vaccine.

J is TRBJ2-5 and V is TRBV5-1, with a tentative D call TRBD2 (5 bases). The CDR3 extends over 15 amino acids. Per germline, CDR1 SGHRS and CDR2 YFSETQ. The V end was cut by 0 bases, the J end by 0 bases, with 9 bases between. The CDR3 DNA reads as TGCGCCAGCAGCTTGGACGGGGTCGACCAAGAGACCCAGTACTTC. It yields the protein CASSLDGVDQETQYF.

This sequence joins TRBV6-6 and TRBJ1-3; D gene ambiguous. Between the trimmed V and J ends, which lost 6 bases and 0 bases, there was a span of 12 bases. The germline V gene encodes CDR1 MNHNY and CDR2 SVGAGI (reference sequence). This CDR3 has 15 amino acids. CDR3 region: CASSPDWTSGNTIYF. The CDR3 DNA reads TGTGCCAGCAGCCCGGACTGGACCTCTGGAAACACCATATATTTT.

This CDR3 reads CATSRDFSGTTNSPLHF. CDR3 DNA sequence: TGTGCCACCAGCAGGGACTTTTCCGGGACAACTAATTCACCCCTCCACTTT. The chain joins TRBV15 to TRBJ1-6, with D perhaps matching TRBD1 (6 bases). The CDR3 contains 17 residues. V was trimmed by 3 bases and J by 6 bases, leaving 18 bases between them. In germline, CDR1 is LNHNV, CDR2 YYDKDF (reference sequence).

The rearrangement joins TRBV28 to TRBJ1-1; unclear D gene. The CDR3 extends over 12 amino acids. Germline CDR1 reads MDHEN; CDR2 reads SYDVKM. Deletions cut 3 bases from V and 5 bases from J, with 7 bases between. In nucleotides, the CDR3 is TGTGCCAGCAGTTTCCGGATTACTGAAGCTTTCTTT. Its translation is CASSFRITEAFF.

This clone was observed a single time. This chain uses TRBV27 with TRBJ1-6, with D perhaps TRBD1 (6 bases). The germline gives CDR1 MNHEY, CDR2 SMNVEV (reference sequence). Trimming stripped 4 bases from V and 7 bases from J, with 17 bases between. The CDR3 contains 16 residues. The CDR3 coding sequence is TGTGCCAGCAGTTCCGACCCCAGGGGTAAGAATTCACCCCTCCACTTT. It translates to CASSSDPRGKNSPLHF.

A note on this clone: Within the sample, other DNA sequences also encode this same CDR3. The chain is built from TRBV24-1 and TRBJ2-5, with 11 bases fitting TRBD2. CDR1 KGHDR and CDR2 SFDVKD come from the germline V gene. V shed 6 bases, J shed 5 bases, and the junction held 7 bases outside the gene matches. The CDR3 is 15 amino acids. CDR3 sequence reads: CATSIPSGGLETQYF. In DNA, the CDR3 is TGTGCCACCAGTATACCTAGCGGGGGGTTGGAGACCCAGTACTTC.

The chain combines TRBV6-4 with TRBJ1-6; 7 bases are a match to TRBD1. V shed 5 bases, J shed 7 bases, and the junction held 5 bases outside the gene matches. The CDR3 length is 14 residues. Germline CDR1 reads MRHNA; CDR2 reads SNTAGT. The CDR3 nucleotides read TGTGCCAGCAGTCAAGGGACAGCAAATTCACCCCTCCACTTT. Its protein product is CASSQGTANSPLHF.

The CDR3 nucleotides read TGTGCCAGCACCTACCCCGGGACAGGGGGTAATTCACCCCTCCACTTT. The encoded protein is CASTYPGTGGNSPLHF. This chain uses TRBV28 with TRBJ1-6; 11 nucleotides agree with TRBD1. The CDR3 totals 16 residues. V lost 7 bases to trimming and J lost 6 bases; unmatched junction nucleotides: 8. Germline V lookup: CDR1 MDHEN, CDR2 SYDVKM.

The chain combines TRBV9 with TRBJ2-1; 9 bases match TRBD1. Germline-derived CDR1 and CDR2 are SGDLS and YYNGEE. V lost 3 bases, J lost 6 bases, and 7 bases stayed unmatched. The CDR3 contains 15 residues. CDR3 bases: TGTGCCAGCAGCGCCCGGGACAGGGCGGGCAATGAGCAGTTCTTC. Its protein is CASSARDRAGNEQFF.

This chain uses TRBV28 with TRBJ1-1; D is ambiguous. V lost 7 bases to trimming and J lost 0 bases, with 6 bases between them. CDR1 and CDR2 (germline): MDHEN, SYDVKM. The CDR3 runs to 12 residues. The CDR3 loop reads CASKPVNTEAFF. CDR3 in DNA: TGTGCCAGCAAACCCGTGAACACTGAAGCTTTCTTT.

V is TRBV19 and J is TRBJ2-1; D might be TRBD1 (6 bases). Germline V gene lookup returns CDR1 LNHDA and CDR2 SQIVND (reference sequence). The CDR3 is 15 residues long. The V gene lost 1 base and the J gene lost 6 bases, with 13 bases spanning the gap. Written as DNA, the CDR3 is TGTGCCAGTAGTATAGCCGGAAACAGGGTCAATGAGCAGTTCTTC. Encoded protein: CASSIAGNRVNEQFF.

V and J are TRBV11-2 and TRBJ1-1, with D possibly TRBD1 on 6 matching bases. With 2 bases removed from V and 8 bases from J, the gap between germline ends came to 24 bases. The germline V gene encodes CDR1 SGHAT and CDR2 FQNNGV. This CDR3 region has 17 residues. For the CDR3, the DNA is TGTGCCAGCAGCTTAACGCCCCCCGACAGGATTCAGGGGGAAGCTTTCTTT. This sequence encodes CASSLTPPDRIQGEAFF.

This sequence joins TRBV5-6 and TRBJ1-5; D unresolved. Germline lookup yields CDR1 SGHDT and CDR2 YYEEEE. This CDR3 comprises 14 residues. Trimming stripped 7 bases from V and 3 bases from J, with 14 bases between. As DNA, the CDR3 is TGTGCCAGCTCATCCGCTGGATTCAATCAGCCCCAGCATTTT. Encoded protein: CASSSAGFNQPQHF.

The chain is built from TRBV6-1 and TRBJ2-7; 9 bases line up with TRBD1. V lost 3 bases, J lost 2 bases, and 2 bases stayed unmatched. The CDR3 has 14 amino acids. Germline CDR1 and CDR2: MNHNS and SASEGT. The CDR3 is CASSDGTGPYEQYV. As DNA, the CDR3 is TGTGCCAGCAGTGATGGGACAGGGCCCTACGAGCAGTACGTC.

For this clone: This CDR3 is also generated by other DNA sequences in the sample. CDR3 nucleotides: TGTGCCAGCAGTTCCAGGGGGGGCACTGAAGCTTTCTTT. Translation gives CASSSRGGTEAFF. This sequence joins TRBV12-3 or TRBV12-4 and TRBJ1-1; 7 nucleotides agree with TRBD1. V trimming: 4 bases; J trimming: 4 bases; junction bases outside the gene matches: 3. This CDR3 region has 13 residues.

V and J are TRBV2 and TRBJ2-5; 8 bases fit TRBD2. The V segment lost 5 bases and the J segment 4 bases; nucleotides outside the gene matches: 3. Germline-derived CDR1 and CDR2 are SNHLY and FYNNEI. CDR3 length equals 13 residues. CDR3 DNA sequence: TGTGCCAGCAGTCGGACTAGCCCAGAGACCCAGTACTTC. This gives the protein CASSRTSPETQYF.

The chain is built from TRBV3-1 (or the pseudogene TRBV3-2) and TRBJ1-2, with D hard to call. V was pared by 1 base and J by 3 bases, with 3 bases between. Germline CDR1 LGHDT, CDR2 YNNKEL (reference sequence). This CDR3 is built from 12 residues. CDR3 sequence: CASSQGDYGYTF. Written as DNA, the CDR3 is TGTGCCAGCAGCCAAGGAGACTATGGCTACACCTTC.

This sequence joins TRBV3-1 (or the pseudogene TRBV3-2) and TRBJ1-6; 8 bases match TRBD1. V dropped 5 bases and J dropped 7; count of bases not matched to a gene: 10. In germline, CDR1 is LGHDT, CDR2 YNNKEL (reference sequence). There are 16 residues in the CDR3. The CDR3 nucleotides read TGTGCCAGCAGCGAAACCTCGGACAGGGAGAATTCACCCCTCCACTTT. It specifies CASSETSDRENSPLHF.

The chain has TRBV7-3 and TRBJ2-2; D not resolved. V was trimmed by 1 base and J by 1 base, leaving 10 bases between them. The length of the CDR3 is 16 residues. Germline loops: CDR1 SGHTA, CDR2 FQGTGA. The CDR3 here is CASSLSASLNTGELFF. As DNA, the CDR3 is TGTGCCAGCAGCTTAAGTGCCAGCTTGAACACCGGGGAGCTGTTTTTT.

This clone was found a few times. The CDR3, as DNA: TGTGCCAGTAGTCCCCAGACAGGGCAAGGCTACACCTTC. This gives the protein CASSPQTGQGYTF. The V call is TRBV19, the J call TRBJ1-2; 7 bases line up with TRBD1. Germline loops: CDR1 LNHDA, CDR2 SQIVND (reference sequence). With 5 bases clipped from V and 8 bases from J, the junction kept 8 bases outside the gene matches. This CDR3 comprises 13 residues.

This chain joins TRBV3-1 (or the pseudogene TRBV3-2) and TRBJ2-7; TRBD2 is a possible D gene (5 bases). Germline CDR1 LGHDT, CDR2 YNNKEL (reference sequence). The CDR3 has 13 amino acids. The V and J ends lost 1 base and 7 bases respectively, with 11 bases between them. The DNA for the CDR3 is TGTGCCAGCAGCCAAGGGTCTAGGAGGGAGCAGTACGTC. Its protein product is CASSQGSRREQYV.

The chain couples TRBV7-8 to TRBJ2-7, with TRBD1 matching 10 bases. Trimming at V came to 4 bases and at J to 4 bases, leaving 7 bases not matched to a gene. Germline lookup yields CDR1 SGHVS and CDR2 FQNEAQ. The CDR3 spans 15 residues. CDR3 DNA sequence: TGTGCCAGCAGCTGGACGGACAGGGGGGGATACGAGCAGTACGTC. Its translation is CASSWTDRGGYEQYV.

The V call is TRBV18, the J call TRBJ2-7, with 12 bases matching TRBD1. The CDR3 length is 15 residues. From germline, CDR1 is KGHSH and CDR2 LQKENI. Trimming cost V 2 bases and J 4 bases; bases outside gene matches: 3. The CDR3 nucleotides are TGTGCCAGCTCACCAGGGACAGGGGGCTTGTACGAGCAGTACGTC. Amino acid sequence: CASSPGTGGLYEQYV.

The V and J genes are TRBV24-1 and TRBJ2-3; D may match TRBD1 or TRBD2 (5 bases each). Trimming removed 1 base at V and 0 bases at J, with 16 bases between. The length of the CDR3 is 18 residues. Germline V gene data show CDR1 as KGHDR and CDR2 as SFDVKD. As DNA, the CDR3 is TGTGCCACCAGTGATTTCAAGCAGGGAGTATCTAGCACAGATACGCAGTATTTT. It specifies CATSDFKQGVSSTDTQYF.

The chain carries TRBV4-1 and TRBJ1-2; 7 nucleotides match TRBD1. The CDR3 length is 17 residues. Germline CDR1 MGHRA, CDR2 YSYEKL. Germline trimming cut 0 bases from V and 1 base from J; bases unmatched to any gene: 8. In DNA form, the CDR3 reads TGCGCCAGCAGCCAAGATGCGGGGACAGCTCTTAACTATGGCTACACCTTC. Translated: CASSQDAGTALNYGYTF.

The chain is built from TRBV2 and TRBJ2-4; D gene uncertain. The germline V gene encodes CDR1 SNHLY and CDR2 FYNNEI. The CDR3 contains 14 residues. Trimming took 6 bases from V and 3 from J, leaving 12 bases between them. CDR3 protein: CASSQRTLKNIQYF. The CDR3 DNA follows: TGTGCCAGCAGCCAGAGGACCCTCAAAAACATTCAGTACTTC.

V and J are TRBV30 and TRBJ1-1; TRBD1 is a possible D gene (6 bases). In germline, CDR1 is GTSNPN, CDR2 SVGIG (reference sequence). V lost 3 bases to trimming and J lost 1 base, with 9 bases between them. The length of the CDR3 is 13 residues. The CDR3 nucleotides read TGTGCCTGGAGGGAACAGGGGAACACTGAAGCTTTCTTT. Its protein product is CAWREQGNTEAFF.

The chain links TRBV5-1 to TRBJ1-1; 7 bases are a match to TRBD1. V gave up 3 bases and J gave up 3 bases; unmatched junction bases: 8. The CDR3 consists of 15 residues. The V gene's germline CDR1 is SGHRS and CDR2 YFSETQ. This chain's CDR3 is CASSSPPTGDTEAFF. CDR3 coding DNA: TGCGCCAGCAGCTCCCCCCCAACAGGGGACACTGAAGCTTTCTTT.